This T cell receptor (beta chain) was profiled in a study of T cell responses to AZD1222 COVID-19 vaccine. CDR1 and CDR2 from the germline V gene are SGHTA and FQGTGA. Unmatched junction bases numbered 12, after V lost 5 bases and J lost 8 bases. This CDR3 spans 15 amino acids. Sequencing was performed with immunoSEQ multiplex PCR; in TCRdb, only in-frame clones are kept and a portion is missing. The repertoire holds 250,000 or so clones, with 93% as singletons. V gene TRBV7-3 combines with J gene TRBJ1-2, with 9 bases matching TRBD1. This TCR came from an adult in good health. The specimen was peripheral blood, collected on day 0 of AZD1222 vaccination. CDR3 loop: CASSPGRGQGNGYTF. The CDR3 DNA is TGTGCCAGCAGCCCAGGGCGGGGACAGGGTAACGGCTACACCTTC.